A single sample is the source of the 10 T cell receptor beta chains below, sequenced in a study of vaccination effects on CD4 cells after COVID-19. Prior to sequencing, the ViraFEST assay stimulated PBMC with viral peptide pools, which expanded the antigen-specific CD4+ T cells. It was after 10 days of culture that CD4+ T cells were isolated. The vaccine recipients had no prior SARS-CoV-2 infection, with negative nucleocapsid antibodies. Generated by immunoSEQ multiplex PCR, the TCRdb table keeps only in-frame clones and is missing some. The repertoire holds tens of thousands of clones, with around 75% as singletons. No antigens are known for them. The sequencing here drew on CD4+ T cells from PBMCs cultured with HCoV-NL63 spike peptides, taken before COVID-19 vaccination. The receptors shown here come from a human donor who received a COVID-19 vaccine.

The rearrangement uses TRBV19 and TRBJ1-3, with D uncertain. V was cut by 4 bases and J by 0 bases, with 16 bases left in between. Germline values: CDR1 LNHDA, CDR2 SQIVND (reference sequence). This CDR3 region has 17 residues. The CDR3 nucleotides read TGTGCCAGTAGTACCCGGACGGGAGGGAGCTCTGGAAACACCATATATTTT. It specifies CASSTRTGGSSGNTIYF.

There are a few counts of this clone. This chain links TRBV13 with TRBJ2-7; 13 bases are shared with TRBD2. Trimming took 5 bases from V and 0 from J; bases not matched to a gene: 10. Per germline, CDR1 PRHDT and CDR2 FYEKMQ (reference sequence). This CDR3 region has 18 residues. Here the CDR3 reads CASSPISTSGRTSYEQYF. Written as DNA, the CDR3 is TGTGCCAGCAGCCCGATTTCGACTAGCGGGAGGACCTCCTACGAGCAGTACTTC.

CDR3 DNA: TGTGCCAGCAGCCAAGAAAAGAAGGGTCTGGCCATTTACACCGGGGAGCTGTTTTTT. The encoded protein is CASSQEKKGLAIYTGELFF. The chain joins TRBV14 to TRBJ2-2; no reliable D call. The V and J ends lost 0 bases and 3 bases respectively, with 20 bases between them. Germline CDR1 SGHDN, CDR2 FVKESK. This CDR3 has 19 amino acids.

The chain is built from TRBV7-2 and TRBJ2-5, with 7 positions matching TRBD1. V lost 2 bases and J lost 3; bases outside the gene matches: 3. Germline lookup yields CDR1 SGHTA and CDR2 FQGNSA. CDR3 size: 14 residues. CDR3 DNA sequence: TGTGCCAGCAGCTTAAGGGGGCGGGAAGAGACCCAGTACTTC. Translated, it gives CASSLRGREETQYF.

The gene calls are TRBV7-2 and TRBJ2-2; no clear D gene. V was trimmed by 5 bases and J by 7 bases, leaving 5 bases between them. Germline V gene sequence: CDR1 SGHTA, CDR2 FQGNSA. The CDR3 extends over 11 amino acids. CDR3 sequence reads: CASSRSGELFF. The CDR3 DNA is TGTGCCAGCAGCCGGAGCGGGGAGCTGTTTTTT.

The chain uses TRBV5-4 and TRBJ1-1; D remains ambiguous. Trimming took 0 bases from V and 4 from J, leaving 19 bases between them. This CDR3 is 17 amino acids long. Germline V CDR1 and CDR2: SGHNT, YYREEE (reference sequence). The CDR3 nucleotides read TGTGCCAGCAGCTTGGAACCCCAAACCTTCCGGGGCACTGAAGCTTTCTTT. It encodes CASSLEPQTFRGTEAFF.

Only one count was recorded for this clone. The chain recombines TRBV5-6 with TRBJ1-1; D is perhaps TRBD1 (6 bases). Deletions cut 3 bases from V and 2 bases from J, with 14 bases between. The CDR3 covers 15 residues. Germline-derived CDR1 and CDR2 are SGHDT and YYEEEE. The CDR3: CASSSRRGGNTEAFF. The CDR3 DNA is TGTGCCAGCAGCTCGCGCAGGGGAGGAAACACTGAAGCTTTCTTT.

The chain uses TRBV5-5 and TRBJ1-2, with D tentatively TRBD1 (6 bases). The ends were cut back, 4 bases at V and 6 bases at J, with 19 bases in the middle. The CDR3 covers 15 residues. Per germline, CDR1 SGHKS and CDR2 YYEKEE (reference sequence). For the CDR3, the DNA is TGTGCCAGCAGCGGGGCCCAGGGGAAGGGTGATGGCTACACCTTC. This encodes CASSGAQGKGDGYTF. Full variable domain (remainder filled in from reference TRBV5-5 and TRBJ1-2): DAGVTQSPTHLIKTRGQQVTLRCSPISGHKSVSWYQQVLGQGPQFIFQYYEKEERGRGNFPDRFSARQFPNYSSELNVNALLLGDSALYLCASSGAQGKGDGYTFGSGTRLTVV.

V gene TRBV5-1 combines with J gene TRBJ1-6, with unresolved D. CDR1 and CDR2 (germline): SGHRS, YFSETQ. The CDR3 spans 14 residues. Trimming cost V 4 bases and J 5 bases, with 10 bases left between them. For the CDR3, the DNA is TGCGCCAGCAGCCCCGGACGGGATAATTCACCCCTCCACTTT. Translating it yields CASSPGRDNSPLHF.

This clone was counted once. CDR3 residues: CACLGVSTEAFF. The CDR3 region has the DNA TGTGCCTGCCTGGGAGTTAGCACTGAAGCTTTCTTT. This chain uses TRBV30 with TRBJ1-1; D is unclear. CDR3 length equals 12 residues. In germline, CDR1 is GTSNPN, CDR2 SVGIG (reference sequence). V lost 6 bases and J lost 4, with 12 bases in between.